A single TCR beta chain is shown here with its context. The antigen is undetermined. The CDR3 consists of 16 residues. V was pared by 6 bases and J by 4 bases, with 10 bases of the junction left unmatched. Germline V lookup: CDR1 SQVTM, CDR2 ANQGSEA. These data originate in a study of CD8+ T cells in alopecia areata. Regarding treatment: oral pan-JAK inhibitor, 5-10 mg twice daily. Sequencing templates came from extracted RNA that was reverse transcribed into cDNA. Libraries were prepared by immunoSEQ multiplex PCR; TCRdb keeps only in-frame clonotypes and omits some of them. The repertoire has 110,000 to 150,000 clones, around 87% of them found once; the top ten carry about 12%. Study-wide results and limits: Many expanded lesional clones persisted in scalp and blood during tofacitinib.

The sequenced sample was CD8+ T cells sorted from blood, obtained at week 4, from a patient treated with tofacitinib. This receptor was identified in a human donor with alopecia areata. The J gene is TRBJ2-5, the V gene TRBV29-1; 14 bases align to TRBD2. CDR3: CSVTPGLAGVRETQYF. The CDR3 DNA is TGCAGCGTCACCCCGGGACTAGCGGGAGTGCGAGAGACCCAGTACTTC.